This section outlines one T cell receptor (beta chain) sequence together with its context. What it recognizes is unknown. The data originate from a study of cytomegalovirus exposure and HLA in healthy donors. Germline V lookup: CDR1 MGHRA, CDR2 YSYEKL. J lost 7 bases, V lost 2 bases, and 6 bases had no gene match. The CDR3 runs to 15 residues. Points from the study as a whole: More clonal expansion characterized HLA-associated TCR beta chains than equally common others in a later analysis. V- and J-gene trimming in TCR beta was tied to a missense DCLRE1C variant by an analysis performed later. Per a prior analysis, the majority of TCR beta V segments were productive roughly 87% or roughly 30% of the time.

The PCR made use of 60 Vbeta and 13 Jbeta primers. Sequencing used immunoSEQ multiplex PCR; TCRdb keeps in-frame clones, though not all of them. The sample lists 35,000 to 50,000 clones; 45% to 60% were seen once. Likely unrecorded immune exposures existed in these nominally healthy donors. This chain links TRBV4-1 with TRBJ1-5, with 9 nucleotides matching TRBD1. Source material: PBMCs. The receptor's source is a man in his 60s in good health and CMV-seronegative. The CDR3 spells CASSQTGTGMQPQHF. Here the CDR3 DNA reads TGCGCCAGCAGCCAAACCGGGACAGGGATGCAGCCCCAGCATTTT.